One and the same sample provided the 16 T cell receptor beta chains below, sequenced in a study of CD8+CD57+ T cells in acquired aplastic anemia. TCR beta VDJ and CDR3 profiling used genomic DNA as template. TCRdb redid the calling of the reads with MiXCR, one entry per CDR3 protein. The repertoire has about 220,000 distinct CDR3 sequences, approximately 35% of them found once; the top ten carry roughly 1.1%. The material sequenced was sorted CD4+, CD8+, or CD8+CD57+ T cells (not recorded which) from PBMCs. These receptors originate from a human donor in good health, serving as a control.

This clonotype has at least ten counts. The chain links TRBV7-9 to TRBJ2-7; the D gene is possibly TRBD2 (6 bases). Germline values: CDR1 SEHNR, CDR2 FQNEAQ (reference sequence). This CDR3 is 15 amino acids long. The V and J ends lost 1 base and 3 bases respectively, with 13 bases between them. CDR3 DNA: TGTGCCAGCAGCTTAGGGGGGAGGCCCAACTACGAGCAGTACTTC. Translation gives CASSLGGRPNYEQYF.

The rearrangement uses TRBV10-3 and TRBJ1-2; possibly TRBD1 for D (5 bases). The CDR3 runs 12 residues. V shed 5 bases and J shed 6 bases, with 10 bases lying between them. In germline, CDR1 is ENHRY, CDR2 SYGVKD. In DNA form, the CDR3 reads TGTGCCATCAGTCGCAGGGAAAATGGCTACACCTTC. Translating gives CAISRRENGYTF.

This sequence joins TRBV5-1 and TRBJ1-1; D not certain. Germline V lookup: CDR1 SGHRS, CDR2 YFSETQ. The CDR3 totals 14 residues. The germline V and J ends were trimmed by 0 bases and 3 bases, with 9 bases remaining between them. DNA of the CDR3: TGCGCCAGCAGCTTGGGAGAGGGTCACACTGAAGCTTTCTTT. Protein: CASSLGEGHTEAFF.

The CDR3 coding sequence is TGTGCCAGCAGTTCGCGGACTAGCGGGAGAAGGTACGAGCAGTACTTC. Protein: CASSSRTSGRRYEQYF. J is TRBJ2-7 and V is TRBV27; 13 positions match TRBD2. This CDR3 spans 16 amino acids. V dropped 4 bases and J dropped 4; count of bases not matched to a gene: 7. CDR1 MNHEY and CDR2 SMNVEV come from the germline V gene (reference sequence).

The J gene is TRBJ1-6, the V gene TRBV11-2; D is perhaps TRBD1 (6 bases). CDR1 SGHAT and CDR2 FQNNGV come from the germline V gene. With 6 bases removed from V and 7 bases from J, the gap between germline ends came to 16 bases. This CDR3 is 15 amino acids long. The CDR3: CASSSQGYGNSPLHF. The CDR3 nucleotides read TGTGCCAGCAGTTCACAGGGATACGGCAATTCACCCCTCCACTTT.

Many counts were recorded for this clonotype. J is TRBJ1-1 and V is TRBV5-1; perhaps TRBD1 as D (5 bases). The CDR3 sequence is 14 residues long. Germline assignment: CDR1 SGHRS and CDR2 YFSETQ. Trimming cost V 0 bases and J 1 base, with 7 bases left between them. CDR3 in DNA: TGCGCCAGCAGCTTGGGTGACAGGAACACTGAAGCTTTCTTT. This gives the protein CASSLGDRNTEAFF.

This clonotype has a count of ten or more. The chain couples TRBV19 to TRBJ1-1; a weak D match, TRBD1 (6 bases). Germline V gene lookup returns CDR1 LNHDA and CDR2 SQIVND (reference sequence). The V gene lost 10 bases and the J gene lost 4 bases, with 22 bases spanning the gap. This CDR3 is 15 amino acids long. CDR3: CATRMLQGRGTEAFF. CDR3 nucleotide sequence: TGTGCCACCCGGATGCTACAGGGTCGGGGCACTGAAGCTTTCTTT. The variable domain in full, with the rest retrieved from reference TRBV19 and TRBJ1-1, is DGGITQSPKYLFRKEGQNVTLSCEQNLNHDAMYWYRQDPGQGLRLIYYSQIVNDFQKGDIAEGYSVSREKKESFPLTVTSAQKNPTAFYLCATRMLQGRGTEAFFGQGTRLTVV.

This clonotype turned up a few times. A much larger clonotype is one base distant, so this may be a read error. The V call is TRBV11-1, the J call TRBJ1-2, with 7 bases that match TRBD1. CDR3 length: 16 amino acids. Per the germline V gene, CDR1 is SGHAT and CDR2 is FQDESV (reference sequence). DNA of the CDR3: TGTGCCGGCAGCTTAGCGAAGCAGGGGGGCATTTATGGCTACACCTTC. Translating gives CAGSLAKQGGIYGYTF.

V and J are TRBV24-1 and TRBJ2-2; TRBD1 matches at 7 bases. CDR1 and CDR2 (germline): KGHDR, SFDVKD. This CDR3 spans 15 amino acids. The trim removed 3 bases at V and 4 bases at J, leaving 4 bases unmatched. CDR3 loop: CATSDPGTVTGELFF. DNA for the CDR3: TGTGCCACCAGTGATCCCGGGACAGTCACCGGGGAGCTGTTTTTT.

The V and J genes are TRBV6-1 and TRBJ2-5; the D is unclear. This CDR3 has 14 residues. With 1 base removed from V and 2 bases from J, the gap between germline ends came to 8 bases. Germline-derived CDR1 and CDR2 are MNHNS and SASEGT. The CDR3 sequence: CASSEVGSQETQYF. DNA for the CDR3: TGTGCCAGCAGTGAAGTCGGCAGTCAAGAGACCCAGTACTTC.

V is TRBV2 and J is TRBJ2-6; the match to TRBD1 covers 7 bases. J gave up 14 bases and V 6 bases, and 4 bases lay outside the gene matches. Germline CDR1 and CDR2: SNHLY and FYNNEI. This CDR3 is 11 amino acids long. The CDR3 reads CASRRDSLLTF. Written as DNA, the CDR3 is TGTGCCAGCAGGAGGGACAGCCTCCTGACTTTC.

This clonotype was seen only a few times. The V call is TRBV12-3 or TRBV12-4, the J call TRBJ1-5; D unresolved. Between the trimmed V and J ends, which lost 1 base and 0 bases, there was a span of 13 bases. There are 17 residues in the CDR3. CDR3 amino acids: CASSLGGWGYSNQPQHF. The CDR3 nucleotides are TGTGCCAGCAGTTTAGGAGGTTGGGGTTATAGCAATCAGCCCCAGCATTTT.

This clonotype was detected only a few times. The V gene is TRBV12-3 or TRBV12-4, the J gene TRBJ2-3; 16 bases are shared with TRBD2. J lost 0 bases, V lost 6 bases, and 9 bases had no gene match. The CDR3 runs to 19 residues. CDR3 residues: CASRAGGLAGGRSTDTQYF. The CDR3 nucleotides read TGTGCCAGCAGGGCGGGGGGACTAGCGGGAGGGCGCAGCACAGATACGCAGTATTTT.

This clonotype was counted ten times or more. The rearrangement joins TRBV7-8 to TRBJ1-5, with TRBD1 matching over 7 bases. This CDR3 is built from 14 residues. V lost 4 bases, J lost 5 bases, and 5 bases stayed unmatched. In germline, CDR1 is SGHVS, CDR2 FQNEAQ. DNA of the CDR3: TGTGCCAGCAGCTATTTGACAGGGTATCAGCCCCAGCATTTT. Protein product: CASSYLTGYQPQHF.

This rearrangement joins TRBV24-1 to TRBJ2-7, with TRBD1 matching over 7 bases. CDR1 and CDR2 from the germline V gene are KGHDR and SFDVKD. There are 13 residues in the CDR3. Trimming took 4 bases from V and 3 from J; bases not matched to a gene: 2. CDR3 bases: TGTGCCACCAGTGAACGGGACAGCTACGAGCAGTACGTC. It yields the protein CATSERDSYEQYV.

This clonotype was observed many times. The J gene is TRBJ2-1, the V gene TRBV29-1; perhaps TRBD1 as D (6 bases). Between the trimmed V and J ends, which lost 7 bases and 8 bases, there was a span of 15 bases. Per germline, CDR1 SQVTM and CDR2 ANQGSEA. CDR3 length: 12 residues. The CDR3 nucleotides are TGCAGCGCCGAGGACAGTTGGTATGAGCAGTTCTTC. Translating gives CSAEDSWYEQFF.